What follows are 2 T cell receptor beta chains derived from one specimen sequenced in a study of T cells in Graves' hyperthyroidism and ophthalmopathy. Regions amplified from RNA transcripts were the TCR beta CDR3 regions. TCR CDR3 underwent first-round RT-PCR with the HTBI primer set. MiXCR was run by TCRdb on the multiplex PCR reads, yielding one entry per CDR3 protein. The sample includes 400,000 or so distinct CDR3 sequences, around an eighth of them seen just once. The sample was blood. The source is a man between 45 and 60 years old with Graves' ophthalmopathy.

This sequence joins TRBV6-1 and TRBJ1-1; D is possibly TRBD1 (6 bases). The CDR3 loop spans 14 amino acids. CDR1 MNHNS and CDR2 SASEGT come from the germline V gene. V dropped 7 bases and J dropped 4 bases, with 16 bases sitting between them. CDR3 loop: CASKRQASTTEAFF. The CDR3 DNA follows: TGTGCCAGCAAACGACAGGCAAGTACCACTGAAGCTTTCTTT.

This clonotype was observed a few times. The chain carries TRBV9 and TRBJ1-3; the D is unclear. Germline CDR1 reads SGDLS; CDR2 reads YYNGEE. CDR3 length: 14 amino acids. Deletions cut 5 bases from V and 0 bases from J, with 9 bases between. CDR3 bases: TGTGCCAGCAGGGCCGACACCTCTGGAAACACCATATATTTT. Amino acid sequence: CASRADTSGNTIYF.